This is a list of T cell receptor beta chains from one sample in a study of cytotoxic CD8 clonotypes in ibrutinib-treated CLL. Profiling relied on immunoSEQ multiplex PCR, and the TCRdb table lists in-frame clones only, not all of them. Among about 310,000 clones listed, about 77% were seen once. This sample comprised PBMCs, obtained before ibrutinib treatment. The source is a human donor with chronic lymphocytic leukemia. Both conserved end residues are part of each CDR3. A D gene is named only where the DNA matches it firmly. Part of the rows lack a size; the others show once, few, many or a class for expanded clones.

CDR3nt: TGTGCCAGCAGTTTTAGGGCGCACAACGAGCAGTACTTC
CDR3aa: CASSFRAHNEQYF
d_gene: -
j_gene: TRBJ2-7
v_gene: TRBV7-6
abundance: -

CDR3nt: TGCGCCAGCAGCTTGGCCACAGGGTACACTGAAGCTTTCTTT
CDR3aa: CASSLATGYTEAFF
d_gene: -
j_gene: TRBJ1-1
v_gene: TRBV5-1
abundance: -

CDR3nt: TGTGCCAGCAGCAGAGGACAGGGGTCAAAGTCGGTTTACTATGGCTACACCTTC
CDR3aa: CASSRGQGSKSVYYGYTF
d_gene: TRBD1
j_gene: TRBJ1-2
v_gene: TRBV5-4
abundance: -

CDR3nt: TGTGCCAGCAGTACCCTACGGGACAGGGGATCTGGGGCCAACGTCCTGACTTTC
CDR3aa: CASSTLRDRGSGANVLTF
d_gene: TRBD1
j_gene: TRBJ2-6
v_gene: TRBV27
abundance: -

CDR3nt: TGCGCCAGCAGCCCGGGGTACAATGAGCAGTTCTTC
CDR3aa: CASSPGYNEQFF
d_gene: -
j_gene: TRBJ2-1
v_gene: TRBV5-1
abundance: -

CDR3nt: TGTGCCAGCAGCTTAGGGCCTGACACTGAAGCTTTCTTT
CDR3aa: CASSLGPDTEAFF
d_gene: -
j_gene: TRBJ1-1
v_gene: TRBV9
abundance: -

CDR3nt: TGTGCCAGTAGTATCCGATCGAACAGGGGGGGTCCCTACGAGCAGTACTTC
CDR3aa: CASSIRSNRGGPYEQYF
d_gene: -
j_gene: TRBJ2-7
v_gene: TRBV19
abundance: -

CDR3nt: TGCGCCAGCAGCCCGGACTCATCTAGAGTAGCAGAGACCCAGTACTTC
CDR3aa: CASSPDSSRVAETQYF
d_gene: -
j_gene: TRBJ2-5
v_gene: TRBV4-1
abundance: once

CDR3nt: TGTGCCAGCAGCTTGGGTGGGCGCGGGTTTCAGCCCCAGCATTTT
CDR3aa: CASSLGGRGFQPQHF
d_gene: -
j_gene: TRBJ1-5
v_gene: TRBV5-5
abundance: -

CDR3nt: TGCGCCAGCAGCCGCCAGGGTCTGTCGGGGCTTAATGAAAAACTGTTTTTT
CDR3aa: CASSRQGLSGLNEKLFF
d_gene: -
j_gene: TRBJ1-4
v_gene: TRBV5-1
abundance: -

CDR3nt: TGTGCCGCCGCCAGGGACACCTTCTATGGCTACACCTTC
CDR3aa: CAAARDTFYGYTF
d_gene: -
j_gene: TRBJ1-2
v_gene: TRBV25-1
abundance: once

CDR3nt: TGTGCCAGCAGGGACAGTGCAACTAATGAAAAACTGTTTTTT
CDR3aa: CASRDSATNEKLFF
d_gene: -
j_gene: TRBJ1-4
v_gene: TRBV28
abundance: once

CDR3nt: TGTGCTAGCAGCTTAGTATTCCGGTGGGAGCAGTACTTC
CDR3aa: CASSLVFRWEQYF
d_gene: -
j_gene: TRBJ2-7
v_gene: TRBV7-7
abundance: -

CDR3nt: TGTGCCAGCAGTGTAAGGGCGAGATCGGAGACCCAGTACTTC
CDR3aa: CASSVRARSETQYF
d_gene: -
j_gene: TRBJ2-5
v_gene: TRBV25-1
abundance: -

CDR3nt: TGCGCCAGCAGCTTGACAGGGGGAACCTACGAGCAGTACTTC
CDR3aa: CASSLTGGTYEQYF
d_gene: TRBD1
j_gene: TRBJ2-7
v_gene: TRBV5-1
abundance: -

CDR3nt: TGTGCCAGCACCCCGGGCGGGGTAAACTCCTACGAGCAGTACTTC
CDR3aa: CASTPGGVNSYEQYF
d_gene: -
j_gene: TRBJ2-7
v_gene: TRBV5-4
abundance: -

CDR3nt: TGCGCCAGCAGCCAAGATCTACGGCAGGGGAGCACTGAAGCTTTCTTT
CDR3aa: CASSQDLRQGSTEAFF
d_gene: -
j_gene: TRBJ1-1
v_gene: TRBV4-3
abundance: once